Each of the 20 T cell receptor beta chains below was sequenced from the same sample in a study of T-cell memory formation after mild COVID-19. TCRdb reprocessed the 5' RACE reads with MiXCR, giving one entry per CDR3 protein. The repertoire holds over 300,000 distinct CDR3 sequences, with about 20% as singletons. What was sequenced was PBMCs or a T cell subset sorted from them (not recorded which). The receptors come from a man in his late teens or twenties who had mild COVID-19 (a few samples of this study predate the infection). Cell type and time point are not known.

CDR3 nucleotides: TGTGCCAGCAGCCCGACACGAGGAAACTATGGCTACACCTTC. It is translated as CASSPTRGNYGYTF. The chain joins TRBV7-2 to TRBJ1-2; D is uncertain. This CDR3 comprises 14 residues. From germline, CDR1 is SGHTA and CDR2 FQGNSA. Between the trimmed V and J ends, which lost 5 bases and 2 bases, there was a span of 12 bases.

The genes are TRBV10-3 and TRBJ2-7, with TRBD2 matching 8 bases. Germline CDR1 and CDR2: ENHRY and SYGVKD. The CDR3 length is 14 residues. The V segment lost 6 bases and the J segment 2 bases; nucleotides outside the gene matches: 6. CDR3 amino acids: CAISAEGLAYEQYV. The CDR3 nucleotides read TGTGCCATCAGCGCCGAGGGACTAGCCTACGAGCAGTACGTC.

This chain connects TRBV12-3 or TRBV12-4 to TRBJ1-4; D is perhaps TRBD1 (6 bases). The CDR3 is made up of 14 amino acids. V lost 6 bases, J lost 4 bases, and 12 bases lay in between. CDR3 protein: CASRIQGYNEKLFF. CDR3 in DNA: TGTGCCAGCAGGATACAGGGTTATAATGAAAAACTGTTTTTT.

The rearrangement joins TRBV5-1 to TRBJ1-1; D unresolved. Germline assignment: CDR1 SGHRS and CDR2 YFSETQ. This CDR3 region has 14 residues. V was trimmed by 0 bases and J by 0 bases, leaving 6 bases between them. DNA of the CDR3: TGCGCCAGCAGCTTGGAGGGAGTGAACACTGAAGCTTTCTTT. The encoded protein is CASSLEGVNTEAFF.

The V gene is TRBV4-3, the J gene TRBJ1-1, with 8 positions matching TRBD1. Germline V gene data show CDR1 as LGHNA and CDR2 as YSLEER. V lost 5 bases, J lost 7 bases, and 9 bases stayed unmatched. The CDR3 sequence is 14 residues long. In DNA form, the CDR3 reads TGCGCCAGCAGCACGCGACAGGGGAGGAATGAAGCTTTCTTT. Amino acids: CASSTRQGRNEAFF.

The table lists this clonotype with a few counts. The V call is TRBV24-1, the J call TRBJ2-3; D not resolved. The CDR3 length is 13 residues. V lost 0 bases and J lost 6, with 6 bases in between. Germline loops: CDR1 KGHDR, CDR2 SFDVKD. The CDR3: CATSDLGSDTQYF. The CDR3 DNA reads TGTGCCACCAGTGATTTGGGATCGGATACGCAGTATTTT.

The chain employs TRBV6-5 and TRBJ1-1; no clear D gene. Trimming took off 8 bases at V and 1 base at J, with 11 bases between the two ends. The CDR3 loop spans 13 amino acids. The germline CDR1 and CDR2 sequences are MNHEY and SVGAGI. The CDR3 region has the DNA TGTGCCAGCGCCGCACGTTGGAACACTGAAGCTTTCTTT. Amino acid sequence: CASAARWNTEAFF.

This clonotype was found a few times. The V gene is TRBV23-1, the J gene TRBJ2-7, with TRBD2 matching over 7 bases. TRBV23-1 counts as an open reading frame of uncertain function. This CDR3 has 13 residues. The trim removed 4 bases at V and 2 bases at J, leaving 2 bases unmatched. As DNA, the CDR3 is TGCGCCAGCAGTCGGGGGGGGACCTACGAGCAGTACGTC. Protein sequence: CASSRGGTYEQYV.

J is TRBJ2-5 and V is TRBV6-2 or TRBV6-3; D is unresolved. Trimming stripped 2 bases from V and 4 bases from J, with 11 bases between. The germline V gene encodes CDR1 MNHEY and CDR2 SVGEGT. This CDR3 spans 14 amino acids. The DNA of the CDR3 is TGTGCCAGCAGTTACGGGCAGTCGGCAGAGACCCAGTACTTC. Translation gives CASSYGQSAETQYF.

Many counts were recorded for this clonotype. V and J are TRBV5-1 and TRBJ2-7; D perhaps matches TRBD1 (6 bases). The CDR3 has 15 residues. The germline gives CDR1 SGHRS, CDR2 YFSETQ. Trimming pared 1 base from V and 5 bases from J, leaving 16 bases between. CDR3 residues: CASSLRGQGWHEQYF. The CDR3 nucleotides read TGCGCCAGCAGCTTGAGAGGTCAGGGGTGGCACGAGCAGTACTTC.

This clonotype was picked up many times. The rearrangement joins TRBV23-1 to TRBJ2-3; possibly TRBD1 or TRBD2 for D (5 bases each). TRBV23-1 belongs to the ORF category, with a function that is uncertain. The CDR3 length is 15 residues. V was shortened by 3 bases and J by 0 bases, with 10 bases between the two germline ends. In DNA, the CDR3 is TGCGCCAGCAGTCATTCCCGGGACAGCACAGATACGCAGTATTTT. Encoded protein: CASSHSRDSTDTQYF.

This clonotype was counted only a few times. The V gene is TRBV18, the J gene TRBJ1-6; D ambiguous. CDR3 length equals 13 residues. The V gene's germline CDR1 is KGHSH and CDR2 LQKENI. Between the trimmed V and J ends, which lost 3 bases and 7 bases, there was a span of 7 bases. The CDR3 DNA reads as TGTGCCAGCTCACCTAGGGAGAATTCACCCCTCCACTTT. Encoded protein: CASSPRENSPLHF.

This clonotype has only a few counts. The V gene is TRBV9, the J gene TRBJ1-1, with D possibly matching TRBD1 (6 bases). Between the trimmed V and J ends, which lost 4 bases and 6 bases, there was a span of 22 bases. Germline V gives CDR1 SGDLS, CDR2 YYNGEE. This CDR3 is 16 amino acids long. CDR3 DNA: TGTGCCAGCAGCACCAGCGGGGGGCCGGGGATCCCTGAAGCTTTCTTT. Encoded protein: CASSTSGGPGIPEAFF.

V and J are TRBV7-2 and TRBJ1-5; D gene uncertain. The CDR3 length is 15 residues. The germline V gene has CDR1 SGHTA and CDR2 FQGNSA. Trimming cost V 1 base and J 4 bases, with 11 bases left between them. CDR3 amino acids: CASSLDHAGNQPQHF. In DNA, the CDR3 is TGTGCCAGCAGCTTAGACCATGCGGGGAATCAGCCCCAGCATTTT.

This chain links TRBV7-2 with TRBJ2-5; D is unresolved. The length of the CDR3 is 12 residues. Trimming removed 4 bases from V and 4 bases from J, with 7 bases in between. CDR1 is SGHTA, CDR2 FQGNSA, per germline. DNA for the CDR3: TGTGCCAGCAGCTCTTCCCGAGAGACCCAGTACTTC. This translates into CASSSSRETQYF.

This clonotype was seen at least ten times. The J gene is TRBJ2-1, the V gene TRBV7-2; 9 bases match TRBD2. The CDR3 covers 18 residues. The germline V gene encodes CDR1 SGHTA and CDR2 FQGNSA. V trimming: 5 bases; J trimming: 5 bases; junction bases outside the gene matches: 16. The CDR3 nucleotides read TGTGCCAGCAGCACCGCCCAGTTTTTGCGGGGGGGGAACAATGAGCAGTTCTTC. Encoded protein: CASSTAQFLRGGNNEQFF.

This chain uses TRBV7-3 with TRBJ2-7; a weak D match, TRBD2 (5 bases). Trimming removed 3 bases from V and 6 bases from J, with 12 bases in between. The germline V gene encodes CDR1 SGHTA and CDR2 FQGTGA. The CDR3 has 13 amino acids. DNA for the CDR3: TGTGCCAGCAGCTTTAGCGAGTCTAGCGAGCAGTACTTC. This encodes CASSFSESSEQYF.

V usage is TRBV7-6 and J usage is TRBJ2-4; 9 bases are a match to TRBD2. Trimming at V came to 0 bases and at J to 7 bases, leaving 10 bases not matched to a gene. The CDR3 consists of 17 residues. The germline CDR1 and CDR2 sequences are SGHVS and FNYEAQ. The CDR3: CASSLAPGGGAMNIQYF. CDR3 bases: TGTGCCAGCAGCTTAGCGCCTGGCGGGGGGGCTATGAACATTCAGTACTTC.

There are a few counts of this clonotype. The J gene is TRBJ2-3, the V gene TRBV7-2; 8 bases align to TRBD2. V lost 5 bases, J lost 4 bases, and 8 bases stayed unmatched. CDR1 is SGHTA, CDR2 FQGNSA, per germline. The CDR3 has 15 residues. The CDR3 loop is CASSPQRGRADTQYF. CDR3 in DNA: TGTGCCAGCAGCCCCCAGCGGGGGAGGGCAGATACGCAGTATTTT.

This clonotype showed up just a few times. The chain employs TRBV5-1 and TRBJ2-3, with D possibly matching TRBD2 (5 bases). V lost 4 bases and J 1 base, leaving 10 bases between the germline ends. The CDR3 has 14 amino acids. Germline V CDR1 and CDR2: SGHRS, YFSETQ. Here the CDR3 DNA reads TGCGCCAGCAGCCCTAGCCATCGCACAGATACGCAGTATTTT. It yields the protein CASSPSHRTDTQYF.